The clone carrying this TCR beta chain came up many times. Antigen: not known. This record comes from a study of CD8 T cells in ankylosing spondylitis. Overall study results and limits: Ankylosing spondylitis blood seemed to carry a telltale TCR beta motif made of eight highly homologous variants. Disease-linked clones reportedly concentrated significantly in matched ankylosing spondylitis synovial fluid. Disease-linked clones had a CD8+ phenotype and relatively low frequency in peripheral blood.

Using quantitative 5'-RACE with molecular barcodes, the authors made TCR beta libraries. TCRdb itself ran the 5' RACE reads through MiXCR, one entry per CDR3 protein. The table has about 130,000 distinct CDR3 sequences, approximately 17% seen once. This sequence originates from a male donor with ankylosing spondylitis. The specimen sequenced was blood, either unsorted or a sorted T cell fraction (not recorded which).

The CDR3 region is CASSEVAFGDEQYF. The DNA for the CDR3 is TGTGCCAGCAGTGAAGTTGCCTTTGGAGACGAGCAGTACTTC. This chain connects TRBV2 to TRBJ2-7; no firm D call. This CDR3 is built from 14 residues. In germline, CDR1 is SNHLY, CDR2 FYNNEI. V lost 1 base and J 5 bases, leaving 12 bases between the germline ends.